These T cell receptor beta chains were read from a single sample in a study of T cell responses to AZD1222 COVID-19 vaccine. TCRdb's table, derived via immunoSEQ multiplex PCR, lists solely in-frame clones and lacks some. The sample yields 95,000 to 110,000 clones, about 87% seen once. Sample: peripheral blood, taken on day 0 of AZD1222 vaccination. Every receptor here comes from an adult in good health. CDR3s include the opening cysteine and the closing phenylalanine or tryptophan. Each record gives: clone size, D gene, V gene, J gene, CDR3 protein, CDR3 DNA. The D gene is left open where the match is weak. The size field is filled for only some rows; it gives once, few, many or a size class.

>.|.|TRBV12-3/TRBV12-4|TRBJ2-5
CASTWTEETQYF
TGTGCCAGCACCTGGACAGAAGAGACCCAGTACTTC
>.|.|TRBV6-5|TRBJ1-1
CASSYASGMWTEAFF
TGTGCCAGCAGTTATGCGTCCGGCATGTGGACTGAAGCTTTCTTT
>.|TRBD1|TRBV5-1|TRBJ2-7
CASSLGTGAGEQYF
TGCGCCAGCAGCTTGGGGACAGGGGCGGGCGAGCAGTACTTC
>.|.|TRBV6-2/TRBV6-3|TRBJ1-1
CASSSQGVTEAFF
TGTGCCAGCAGTTCTCAGGGCGTCACTGAAGCTTTCTTT
>.|.|TRBV15|TRBJ1-5
CATSRDSAQPQHF
TGTGCCACCAGCAGAGATAGTGCTCAGCCCCAGCATTTT
>.|.|TRBV7-9|TRBJ1-2
CASSLAQGNGYTF
TGTGCCAGCAGCTTAGCGCAGGGAAATGGCTACACCTTC
>.|.|TRBV27|TRBJ1-5
CASSSRYRSNQPQHF
TGTGCCAGCAGTTCGCGATACAGAAGCAATCAGCCCCAGCATTTT
>.|TRBD1|TRBV3-1/TRBV3-2|TRBJ2-5
CASSLAGQGQETQYF
TGTGCCAGCAGCCTCGCGGGACAGGGACAAGAGACCCAGTACTTC
>.|.|TRBV12-3/TRBV12-4|TRBJ1-1
CASCNERPEAFF
TGTGCCAGCTGCAACGAGAGGCCCGAAGCTTTCTTT
>.|.|TRBV19|TRBJ2-1
CASNKRDPSSYNEQFF
TGTGCCAGTAACAAAAGGGACCCGAGCTCCTACAATGAGCAGTTCTTC
>.|.|TRBV30|TRBJ1-1
CAWSVQGDTEAFF
TGTGCCTGGAGTGTACAAGGGGACACTGAAGCTTTCTTT
>.|.|TRBV6-5|TRBJ2-2
CASSYSRDTGELFF
TGTGCCAGCAGTTACTCCAGGGACACCGGGGAGCTGTTTTTT
>.|TRBD1|TRBV5-6|TRBJ2-2
CASSWDRRGDTGELFF
TGTGCCAGCAGCTGGGACAGACGAGGGGACACCGGGGAGCTGTTTTTT
>.|.|TRBV29-1|TRBJ1-2
CSVSLEGGYTF
TGCAGCGTTTCCCTGGAGGGTGGCTACACCTTC
>.|TRBD1|TRBV18|TRBJ2-2
CASSPRGQGDTGELFF
TGTGCCAGCTCACCAAGGGGACAGGGAGACACCGGGGAGCTGTTTTTT
>.|.|TRBV11-1|TRBJ2-5
CASSPPWAGGQETQYF
TGTGCCAGCAGCCCTCCGTGGGCGGGTGGCCAAGAGACCCAGTACTTC
>.|.|TRBV3-1/TRBV3-2|TRBJ1-5
CASSQLSQPQHF
TGTGCCAGCAGCCAACTCTCTCAGCCCCAGCATTTT
>.|.|TRBV6-2/TRBV6-3|TRBJ1-1
CASSRQNTEAFF
TGTGCCAGCAGTCGTCAAAACACTGAAGCTTTCTTT
>.|.|TRBV13|TRBJ1-1
CASSSEARNRAEAFF
TGTGCCAGCAGCTCCGAGGCTAGAAACCGGGCTGAAGCTTTCTTT
>.|.|TRBV12-3/TRBV12-4|TRBJ1-2
CASSFEDYGYTF
TGTGCCAGCAGTTTTGAAGACTATGGCTACACCTTC
>.|TRBD2|TRBV7-6|TRBJ2-3
CASSSPRLAESTDTQYF
TGTGCCAGCAGCTCCCCCAGACTAGCGGAAAGCACAGATACGCAGTATTTT
>.|TRBD2|TRBV19|TRBJ2-2
CASSILAGGQSTGELFF
TGTGCCAGTAGTATCCTAGCGGGAGGCCAGAGCACCGGGGAGCTGTTTTTT
>.|TRBD2|TRBV7-2|TRBJ2-7
CASSSNGGEGYEQYF
TGTGCCAGCAGCTCTAACGGGGGGGAAGGGTACGAGCAGTACTTC
>.|.|TRBV10-3|TRBJ1-2
CAISLSSNYGYTF
TGTGCCATCAGCCTCAGTTCTAACTATGGCTACACCTTC
>once|.|TRBV5-1|TRBJ2-3
CASSQRGQDTQYF
TGCGCCAGCAGCCAAAGGGGCCAGGATACGCAGTATTTT
>.|TRBD1|TRBV11-2|TRBJ1-2
CASSLGPGQGYGYTF
TGTGCCAGCAGCTTAGGTCCGGGACAGGGCTATGGCTACACCTTC
>.|.|TRBV5-1|TRBJ2-3
CASSLSEFGTDTQYF
TGCGCCAGCAGCTTGTCAGAATTCGGCACAGATACGCAGTATTTT
>.|.|TRBV7-2|TRBJ1-5
CASSLGGRGMGQPQHF
TGTGCCAGCAGCTTAGGGGGGAGGGGAATGGGTCAGCCCCAGCATTTT
>.|TRBD1|TRBV18|TRBJ1-6
CASSPPNRDRGSNPYNSPLHF
TGTGCCAGCTCACCACCCAACCGGGACAGGGGATCTAATCCCTATAATTCACCCCTCCACTTT
>.|TRBD1|TRBV28|TRBJ1-1
CASGLTGMNTEAFF
TGTGCCAGCGGCCTGACAGGGATGAACACTGAAGCTTTCTTT
>.|.|TRBV10-3|TRBJ1-4
CAISPSGATNEKLFF
TGTGCCATCAGTCCTTCAGGGGCAACTAATGAAAAACTGTTTTTT
>.|TRBD1|TRBV7-9|TRBJ2-3
CASTTSRTGGYADTQYF
TGTGCCAGCACCACCTCCCGGACAGGGGGTTACGCAGATACGCAGTATTTT
>.|.|TRBV20-1|TRBJ2-7
CSVLQGWEQYF
TGCAGTGTCCTTCAAGGCTGGGAGCAGTACTTC
>.|.|TRBV11-2|TRBJ2-7
CASSAEAHEQYF
TGTGCCAGCAGCGCAGAGGCCCACGAGCAGTACTTC
>.|.|TRBV28|TRBJ2-7
CATLASYEQYF
TGTGCCACCCTAGCGTCCTACGAGCAGTACTTC
>.|.|TRBV6-5|TRBJ2-1
CASSSDRSSYNEQFF
TGTGCCAGCAGCTCGGACAGAAGCTCCTACAATGAGCAGTTCTTC
>.|.|TRBV11-2|TRBJ1-4
CASSLGAGAEKLFF
TGTGCCAGCAGCTTAGGAGCAGGGGCTGAAAAACTGTTTTTT
>few|TRBD1|TRBV18|TRBJ1-1
CASSPRVQGGTEAFF
TGTGCCAGCTCACCAAGGGTACAGGGGGGCACTGAAGCTTTCTTT
>.|.|TRBV6-5|TRBJ2-1
CACLLSYNEQFF
TGTGCCTGCCTATTATCCTACAATGAGCAGTTCTTC
>.|.|TRBV24-1|TRBJ2-2
CATRGAANTGELFF
TGTGCCACCAGGGGGGCAGCGAACACCGGGGAGCTGTTTTTT
>once|.|TRBV14|TRBJ2-4
CASSQQGFDIQYF
TGTGCCAGCAGCCAACAGGGGTTCGACATTCAGTACTTC
>.|.|TRBV21-1|TRBJ2-7
CASSKCVKSPISYEQYF
TGTGCCAGCAGCAAATGTGTTAAATCCCCGATCTCCTACGAGCAGTACTTC
>few|.|TRBV10-1|TRBJ1-5
CASSQGRGQPQHF
TGCGCCAGCAGTCAGGGGCGCGGTCAGCCCCAGCATTTT
>once|.|TRBV29-1|TRBJ1-1
CSVGRQVNTEAFF
TGCAGCGTTGGCCGGCAGGTGAACACTGAAGCTTTCTTT
>.|TRBD1|TRBV24-1|TRBJ2-2
CATSDSFPGQGFGGELFF
TGTGCCACCAGTGACTCCTTTCCGGGACAGGGTTTCGGCGGGGAGCTGTTTTTT
>.|TRBD1|TRBV28|TRBJ1-2
CASSSLGTGGDDDYGYTF
TGTGCCAGCAGTTCGCTCGGGACAGGGGGCGATGATGACTATGGCTACACCTTC
>.|.|TRBV7-9|TRBJ1-4
CASSLGERATNEKLFF
TGTGCCAGCAGCTTGGGAGAGAGGGCAACTAATGAAAAACTGTTTTTT
>.|TRBD1|TRBV18|TRBJ1-1
CASSPATGGSEAFF
TGTGCCAGCTCACCGGCGACAGGGGGCAGTGAAGCTTTCTTT
>.|TRBD2|TRBV7-3|TRBJ2-7
CASSPDSGRDEQYF
TGTGCCAGCAGCCCCGATAGCGGGCGGGACGAGCAGTACTTC
>.|.|TRBV12-3/TRBV12-4|TRBJ2-7
CASSFSRGYEQYF
TGTGCCAGCAGTTTTTCTAGGGGCTACGAGCAGTACTTC
>.|.|TRBV14|TRBJ1-6
CASSHRQADNSPLHF
TGTGCCAGCAGCCACCGGCAGGCTGATAATTCACCCCTCCACTTT
>few|TRBD1|TRBV5-4|TRBJ2-7
CASRELTGGEQYF
TGTGCCAGCAGAGAACTCACAGGGGGCGAGCAGTACTTC
>.|.|TRBV24-1|TRBJ2-3
CATSDFGQGTDTQYF
TGTGCCACCAGTGATTTTGGGCAGGGCACAGATACGCAGTATTTT
>.|.|TRBV7-2|TRBJ1-5
CASSKQRGGQPQHF
TGTGCCAGCAGCAAGCAGCGGGGAGGTCAGCCCCAGCATTTT
>.|.|TRBV30|TRBJ2-7
CAWLGGYEQYF
TGTGCCTGGCTCGGGGGCTACGAGCAGTACTTC
>.|.|TRBV6-5|TRBJ2-2
CASTTTTVPGELFF
TGTGCCAGCACAACAACTACCGTTCCCGGGGAGCTGTTTTTT
>.|.|TRBV6-5|TRBJ1-2
CASRTGTQIYGYTF
TGTGCCAGCAGGACCGGGACACAGATCTATGGCTACACCTTC
>once|TRBD2|TRBV5-8|TRBJ2-1
CASSLEGTRVNEQFF
TGTGCCAGCAGCTTAGAGGGGACTAGGGTCAATGAGCAGTTCTTC
>.|TRBD2|TRBV6-4|TRBJ2-3
CASSISGSTDTQYF
TGTGCCAGCAGTATTAGCGGGAGTACAGATACGCAGTATTTT